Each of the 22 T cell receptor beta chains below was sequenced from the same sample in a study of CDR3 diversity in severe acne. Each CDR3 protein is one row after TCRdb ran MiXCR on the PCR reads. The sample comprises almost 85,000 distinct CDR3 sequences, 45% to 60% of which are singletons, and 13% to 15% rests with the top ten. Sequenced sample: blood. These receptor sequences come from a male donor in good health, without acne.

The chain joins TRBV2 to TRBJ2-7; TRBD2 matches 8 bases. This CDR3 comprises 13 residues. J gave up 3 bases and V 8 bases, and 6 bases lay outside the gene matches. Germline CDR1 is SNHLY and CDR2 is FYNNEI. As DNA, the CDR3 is TGTGCCAGCCGGGGGGGAGTGGGCTACGAGCAGTACTTC. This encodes CASRGGVGYEQYF.

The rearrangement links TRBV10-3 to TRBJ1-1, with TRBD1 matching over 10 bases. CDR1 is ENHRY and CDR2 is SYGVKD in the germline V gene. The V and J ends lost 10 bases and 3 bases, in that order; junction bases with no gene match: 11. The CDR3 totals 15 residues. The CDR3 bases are TGTGCCACCTCAGGCAGACAGGGGGCGGACACTGAAGCTTTCTTT. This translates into CATSGRQGADTEAFF.

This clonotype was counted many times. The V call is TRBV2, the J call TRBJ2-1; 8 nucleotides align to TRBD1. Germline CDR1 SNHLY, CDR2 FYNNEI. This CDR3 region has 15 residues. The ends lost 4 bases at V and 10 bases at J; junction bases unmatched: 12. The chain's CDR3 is CASSGTNTGGWEQFF. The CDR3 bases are TGTGCCAGCAGTGGGACAAATACAGGGGGGTGGGAGCAGTTCTTC.

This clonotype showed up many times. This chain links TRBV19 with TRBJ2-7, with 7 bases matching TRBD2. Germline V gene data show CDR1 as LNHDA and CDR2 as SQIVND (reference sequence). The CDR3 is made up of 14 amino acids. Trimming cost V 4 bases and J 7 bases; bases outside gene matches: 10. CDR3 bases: TGTGCCAGTAGTACCGGACGGGAGGCGGGAGAGCAGTACTTC. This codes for CASSTGREAGEQYF.

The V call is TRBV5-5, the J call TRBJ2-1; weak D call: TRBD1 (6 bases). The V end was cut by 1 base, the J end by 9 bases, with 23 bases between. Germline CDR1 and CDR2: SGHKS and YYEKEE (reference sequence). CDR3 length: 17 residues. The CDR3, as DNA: TGTGCCAGCAGCTTGCTGGGGGCGTCGAACACTGAAGGTGAGCAGTTCTTC. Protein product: CASSLLGASNTEGEQFF.

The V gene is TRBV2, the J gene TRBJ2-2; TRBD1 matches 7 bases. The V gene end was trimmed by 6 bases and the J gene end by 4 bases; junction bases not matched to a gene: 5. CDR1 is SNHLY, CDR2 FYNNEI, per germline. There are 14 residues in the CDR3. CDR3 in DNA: TGTGCCAGCAGCTCGGGACAGCTCACCGGGGAGCTGTTTTTT. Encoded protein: CASSSGQLTGELFF.

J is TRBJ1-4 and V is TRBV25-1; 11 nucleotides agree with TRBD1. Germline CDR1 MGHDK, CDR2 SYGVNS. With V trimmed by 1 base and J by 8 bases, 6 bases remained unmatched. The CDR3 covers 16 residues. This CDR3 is CASSEFGGQGGEKLFF. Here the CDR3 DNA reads TGTGCCAGCAGTGAATTCGGGGGACAGGGGGGCGAAAAACTGTTTTTT.

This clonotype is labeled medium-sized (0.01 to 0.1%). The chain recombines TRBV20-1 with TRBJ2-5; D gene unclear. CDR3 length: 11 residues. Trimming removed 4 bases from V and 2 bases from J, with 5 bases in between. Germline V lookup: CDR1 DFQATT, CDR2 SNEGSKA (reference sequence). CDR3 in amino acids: CSATQQETQYF. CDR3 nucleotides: TGCAGTGCTACCCAGCAAGAGACCCAGTACTTC.

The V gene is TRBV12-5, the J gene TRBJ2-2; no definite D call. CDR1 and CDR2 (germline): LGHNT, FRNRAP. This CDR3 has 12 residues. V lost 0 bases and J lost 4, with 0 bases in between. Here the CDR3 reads CASGLVTGELFF. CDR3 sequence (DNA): TGTGCTAGTGGTTTGGTCACCGGGGAGCTGTTTTTT. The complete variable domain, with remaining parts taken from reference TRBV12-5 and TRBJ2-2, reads DARVTQTPRHKVTEMGQEVTMRCQPILGHNTVFWYRQTMMQGLELLAYFRNRAPLDDSGMPKDRFSAEMPDATLATLKIQPSEPRDSAVYFCASGLVTGELFFGEGSRLTVL.

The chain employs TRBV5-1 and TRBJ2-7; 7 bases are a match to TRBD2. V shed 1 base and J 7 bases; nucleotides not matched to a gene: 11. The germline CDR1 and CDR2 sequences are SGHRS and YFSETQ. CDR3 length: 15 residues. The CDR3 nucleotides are TGCGCCAGCAGCTTGCAGCTAGCGGAAGGGCTTGAGCAGTACTTC. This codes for CASSLQLAEGLEQYF.

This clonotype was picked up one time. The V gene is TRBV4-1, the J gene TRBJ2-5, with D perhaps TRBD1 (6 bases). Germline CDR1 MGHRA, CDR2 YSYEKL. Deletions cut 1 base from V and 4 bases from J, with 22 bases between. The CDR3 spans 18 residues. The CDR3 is CASSQGGSTDSRGETQYF. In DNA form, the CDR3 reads TGCGCCAGCAGCCAAGGAGGCTCCACGGACAGTAGGGGAGAGACCCAGTACTTC.

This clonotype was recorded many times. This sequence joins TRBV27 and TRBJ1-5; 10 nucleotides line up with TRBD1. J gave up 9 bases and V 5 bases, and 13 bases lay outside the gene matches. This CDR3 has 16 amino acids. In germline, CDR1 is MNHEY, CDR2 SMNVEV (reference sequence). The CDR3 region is CASSAGTGELFVPQHF. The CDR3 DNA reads TGTGCCAGCAGTGCAGGGACAGGGGAGCTCTTCGTGCCCCAGCATTTT.

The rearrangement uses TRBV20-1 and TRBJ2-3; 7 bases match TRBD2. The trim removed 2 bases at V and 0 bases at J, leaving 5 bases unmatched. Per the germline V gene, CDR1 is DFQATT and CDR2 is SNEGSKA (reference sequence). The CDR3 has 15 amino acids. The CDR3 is CSARFGGTSTDTQYF. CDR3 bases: TGCAGTGCTAGATTCGGGGGGACTAGCACAGATACGCAGTATTTT.

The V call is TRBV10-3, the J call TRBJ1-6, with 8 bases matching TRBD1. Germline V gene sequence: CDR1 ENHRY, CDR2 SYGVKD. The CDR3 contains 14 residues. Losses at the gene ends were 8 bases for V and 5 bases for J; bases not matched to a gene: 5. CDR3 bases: TGTGCCATCGGGAGACAGGGGAATAATTCACCCCTCCACTTT. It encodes CAIGRQGNNSPLHF.

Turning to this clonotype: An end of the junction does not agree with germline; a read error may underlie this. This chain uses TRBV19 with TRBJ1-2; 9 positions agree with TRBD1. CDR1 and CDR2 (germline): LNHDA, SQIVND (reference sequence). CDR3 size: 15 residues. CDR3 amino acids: CASSRTGGISYGYTF. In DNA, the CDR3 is TGTGCTAGTAGTAGAACAGGGGGCATCTCCTATGGCTACACCTTC. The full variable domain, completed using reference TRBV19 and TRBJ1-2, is DGGITQSPKYLFRKEGQNVTLSCEQNLNHDAMYWYRQDPGQGLRLIYYSQIVNDFQKGDIAEGYSVSREKKESFPLTVTSAQKNPTAFYLCASSRTGGISYGYTFGSGTRLTVV.

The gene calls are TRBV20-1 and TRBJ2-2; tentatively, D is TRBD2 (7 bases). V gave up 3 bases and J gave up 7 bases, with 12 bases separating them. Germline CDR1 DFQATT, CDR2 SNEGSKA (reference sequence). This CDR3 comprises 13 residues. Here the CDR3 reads CSARGGAVGELFF. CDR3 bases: TGCAGTGCTAGGGGGGGGGCGGTCGGGGAGCTGTTTTTT.

CDR3 in amino acids: CASSSRPSYEQYF. For the CDR3, the DNA is TGTGCCAGCAGCTCTCGACCCTCCTACGAGCAGTACTTC. This chain joins TRBV7-6 and TRBJ2-7, with D uncertain. The CDR3 has 13 amino acids. The V end was cut by 4 bases, the J end by 0 bases, with 7 bases between. Germline values: CDR1 SGHVS, CDR2 FNYEAQ.

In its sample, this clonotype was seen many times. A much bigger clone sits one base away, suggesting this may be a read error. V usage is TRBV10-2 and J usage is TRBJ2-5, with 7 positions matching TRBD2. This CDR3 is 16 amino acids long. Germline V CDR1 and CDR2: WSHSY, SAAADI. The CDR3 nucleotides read TGCGCCAGCAGTGAGTCTTACGAGGGAGGGCAAGAGGCCCAGTACTTC. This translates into CASSESYEGGQEAQYF.

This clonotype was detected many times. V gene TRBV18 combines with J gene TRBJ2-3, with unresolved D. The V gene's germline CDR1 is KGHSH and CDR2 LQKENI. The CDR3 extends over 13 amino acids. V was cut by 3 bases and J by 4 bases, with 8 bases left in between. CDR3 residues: CASSPSSSDTQYF. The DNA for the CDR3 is TGTGCCAGCTCACCCTCATCTTCAGATACGCAGTATTTT.

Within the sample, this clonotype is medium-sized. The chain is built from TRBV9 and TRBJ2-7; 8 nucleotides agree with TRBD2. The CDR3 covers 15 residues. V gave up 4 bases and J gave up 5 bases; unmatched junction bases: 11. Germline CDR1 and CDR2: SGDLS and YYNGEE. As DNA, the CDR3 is TGTGCCAGCAGCACGTATAGCGGGGACGACGACGAGCAGTACTTC. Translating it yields CASSTYSGDDDEQYF.

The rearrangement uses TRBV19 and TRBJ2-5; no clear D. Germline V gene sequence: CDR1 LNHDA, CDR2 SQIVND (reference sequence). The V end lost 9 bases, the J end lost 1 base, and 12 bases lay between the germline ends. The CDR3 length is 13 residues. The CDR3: CASSLNFQETQYF. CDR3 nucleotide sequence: TGTGCCAGCTCCCTGAACTTCCAAGAGACCCAGTACTTC.

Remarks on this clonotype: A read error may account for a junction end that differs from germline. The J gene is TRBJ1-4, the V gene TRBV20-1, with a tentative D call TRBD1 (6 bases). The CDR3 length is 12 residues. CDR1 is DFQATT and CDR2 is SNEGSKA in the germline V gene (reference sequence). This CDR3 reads CSAGRTEEKLFF. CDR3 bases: TGCAGTGCTGGAAGGACAGAAGAAAAACTGTTTTTC.